A selection of T cell receptor beta chains follows, all from one sample in a study of shared clonotypes between healthy human individuals. The protocol was immunoSEQ multiplex PCR, while the TCRdb copy is restricted to in-frame clones and leaves out a portion. Of fewer than 1.8 million clones listed, roughly 98.5% are singletons. What was sequenced was naive CD4+ T cells sorted from blood. Every receptor here comes from a man aged 25-45 years in good health. Each CDR3 is given with its conserved first and last residue. D genes are given only for firm matches. Clone sizes are given selectively: once, few, many, or a class where the clone is expanded.

j_call: TRBJ2-7
clone_size: .
v_call: TRBV10-3
d_call: TRBD2
cdr3_aa: CAISLGLASAYEQYF
cdr3_nt: TGTGCCATCAGTCTGGGACTAGCGAGCGCCTACGAGCAGTACTTC

j_call: TRBJ2-7
clone_size: .
v_call: TRBV15
d_call: TRBD2
cdr3_aa: CATSSLLAGGPDYEQYF
cdr3_nt: TGTGCCACCAGCAGCCTATTAGCGGGAGGGCCGGACTACGAGCAGTACTTC

j_call: TRBJ2-1
clone_size: .
v_call: TRBV30
d_call: TRBD2
cdr3_aa: CAWTGRANEQFF
cdr3_nt: TGTGCCTGGACAGGGAGGGCCAATGAGCAGTTCTTC

j_call: TRBJ2-3
clone_size: .
v_call: TRBV2
d_call: .
cdr3_aa: CASRADYPNTDTQYF
cdr3_nt: TGTGCCAGCAGAGCAGACTATCCGAACACAGATACGCAGTATTTT

j_call: TRBJ2-7
clone_size: .
v_call: TRBV29-1
d_call: TRBD1
cdr3_aa: CSGAGTGGYEQYF
cdr3_nt: TGCAGCGGGGCCGGGACAGGGGGCTACGAGCAGTACTTC

j_call: TRBJ1-1
clone_size: once
v_call: TRBV5-6
d_call: .
cdr3_aa: CASSLRRHTEAFF
cdr3_nt: TGTGCCAGCAGCTTAAGGAGGCACACTGAAGCTTTCTTT

j_call: TRBJ2-2
clone_size: .
v_call: TRBV5-1
d_call: .
cdr3_aa: CASSSFSLSNTGELFF
cdr3_nt: TGCGCCAGCAGCTCCTTCTCCCTCTCGAACACCGGGGAGCTGTTTTTT

j_call: TRBJ1-1
clone_size: once
v_call: TRBV20-1
d_call: .
cdr3_aa: CSANREYEAFF
cdr3_nt: TGCAGTGCTAACCGGGAATATGAAGCTTTCTTT

j_call: TRBJ2-3
clone_size: .
v_call: TRBV18
d_call: TRBD1
cdr3_aa: CASSLRQGALTDTQYF
cdr3_nt: TGTGCCAGCTCACTTAGACAGGGGGCCCTCACAGATACGCAGTATTTT

j_call: TRBJ2-5
clone_size: .
v_call: TRBV28
d_call: TRBD2
cdr3_aa: CASRPGSGRGHRGETQYF
cdr3_nt: TGTGCCAGCAGGCCAGGATCAGGGAGGGGTCACAGAGGGGAGACCCAGTACTTC

j_call: TRBJ2-7
clone_size: .
v_call: TRBV19
d_call: .
cdr3_aa: CASSPARGVGKDEQYF
cdr3_nt: TGTGCCAGTAGTCCCGCCAGGGGGGTCGGCAAGGACGAGCAGTACTTC

j_call: TRBJ2-3
clone_size: .
v_call: TRBV5-1
d_call: .
cdr3_aa: CASKNTDTQYF
cdr3_nt: TGCGCCAGCAAGAACACAGATACGCAGTATTTT

j_call: TRBJ2-1
clone_size: .
v_call: TRBV7-3
d_call: TRBD2
cdr3_aa: CASSPSGTSGRENYNEQFF
cdr3_nt: TGTGCCAGCAGCCCGTCCGGGACTAGCGGGAGGGAGAACTACAATGAGCAGTTCTTC

j_call: TRBJ2-3
clone_size: .
v_call: TRBV30
d_call: .
cdr3_aa: CAWSKPQRTQYF
cdr3_nt: TGTGCCTGGAGTAAACCGCAGCGTACGCAGTATTTT

j_call: TRBJ2-1
clone_size: once
v_call: TRBV4-2
d_call: .
cdr3_aa: CASILTYEQFF
cdr3_nt: TGTGCCAGCATCCTTACCTATGAGCAGTTCTTC

j_call: TRBJ2-7
clone_size: .
v_call: TRBV6-5
d_call: TRBD2
cdr3_aa: CASSYSGLAGDWQYF
cdr3_nt: TGTGCCAGCAGTTACTCGGGACTAGCGGGAGATTGGCAGTACTTC

j_call: TRBJ1-1
clone_size: once
v_call: TRBV7-9
d_call: .
cdr3_aa: CASSFPWGGATAEAFF
cdr3_nt: TGTGCCAGCAGCTTCCCTTGGGGGGGGGCGACGGCTGAAGCTTTCTTT

j_call: TRBJ1-1
clone_size: .
v_call: TRBV10-1
d_call: .
cdr3_aa: CASRADRNTEAFF
cdr3_nt: TGCGCCAGCAGGGCGGACAGGAACACTGAAGCTTTCTTT

j_call: TRBJ1-5
clone_size: .
v_call: TRBV28
d_call: TRBD1
cdr3_aa: CASKTLRDRSNQPQHF
cdr3_nt: TGTGCCAGCAAAACCCTCCGGGACAGGTCCAATCAGCCCCAGCATTTT

j_call: TRBJ1-2
clone_size: .
v_call: TRBV6-5
d_call: .
cdr3_aa: CASSYSGGRVSGGYTF
cdr3_nt: TGTGCCAGCAGTTACTCAGGAGGCCGAGTAAGCGGTGGCTACACCTTC

j_call: TRBJ1-5
clone_size: .
v_call: TRBV19
d_call: TRBD1
cdr3_aa: CASTPTGAGNQPQHF
cdr3_nt: TGTGCCAGTACTCCGACAGGGGCCGGCAATCAGCCCCAGCATTTT

j_call: TRBJ2-7
clone_size: .
v_call: TRBV28
d_call: .
cdr3_aa: CASRSGGTDDYEQYF
cdr3_nt: TGTGCCAGCAGGTCAGGCGGGACCGACGACTACGAGCAGTACTTC

j_call: TRBJ1-3
clone_size: .
v_call: TRBV5-4
d_call: .
cdr3_aa: CASSATTGNTIYF
cdr3_nt: TGTGCCAGCAGCGCTACTACGGGAAACACCATATATTTT

j_call: TRBJ2-1
clone_size: .
v_call: TRBV5-3
d_call: TRBD2
cdr3_aa: CASRFQREAWEQFF
cdr3_nt: TGTGCCAGCCGCTTTCAGCGGGAGGCTTGGGAGCAGTTCTTC

j_call: TRBJ2-7
clone_size: .
v_call: TRBV11-2
d_call: .
cdr3_aa: CASSARRGPSYEQYF
cdr3_nt: TGTGCCAGCAGCGCCAGACGGGGACCCTCCTACGAGCAGTACTTC

j_call: TRBJ1-1
clone_size: .
v_call: TRBV20-1
d_call: .
cdr3_aa: CSLPGNTEAFF
cdr3_nt: TGCAGTCTTCCTGGAAACACTGAAGCTTTCTTT

j_call: TRBJ2-7
clone_size: .
v_call: TRBV5-1
d_call: .
cdr3_aa: CASSFVFTGRSYEQYF
cdr3_nt: TGCGCCAGCAGCTTCGTTTTTACCGGACGGTCCTACGAGCAGTACTTC

j_call: TRBJ2-1
clone_size: .
v_call: TRBV2
d_call: TRBD2
cdr3_aa: CASSDRTSGTDEQFF
cdr3_nt: TGTGCCAGCAGTGACAGGACTAGCGGGACAGATGAGCAGTTCTTC

j_call: TRBJ1-1
clone_size: .
v_call: TRBV7-2
d_call: .
cdr3_aa: CASRVDGGRAEAFF
cdr3_nt: TGTGCCAGCAGGGTGGACGGCGGTCGAGCTGAAGCTTTCTTT

j_call: TRBJ2-1
clone_size: .
v_call: TRBV28
d_call: TRBD2
cdr3_aa: CAHGGAGTRNNEQFF
cdr3_nt: TGTGCCCACGGGGGGGCCGGGACTAGGAACAATGAGCAGTTCTTC

j_call: TRBJ2-1
clone_size: .
v_call: TRBV7-7
d_call: .
cdr3_aa: CASSRGQGGYNEQFF
cdr3_nt: TGTGCCAGCAGCCGAGGGCAGGGGGGCTACAATGAGCAGTTCTTC

j_call: TRBJ2-5
clone_size: .
v_call: TRBV20-1
d_call: .
cdr3_aa: CSAPGWETQYF
cdr3_nt: TGCAGTGCTCCCGGCTGGGAGACCCAGTACTTC

j_call: TRBJ2-7
clone_size: .
v_call: TRBV7-9
d_call: TRBD1
cdr3_aa: CASSLLSGTGFYF
cdr3_nt: TGTGCCAGCAGCTTGCTCTCCGGGACAGGGTTCTACTTC

j_call: TRBJ2-7
clone_size: .
v_call: TRBV6-5
d_call: .
cdr3_aa: CASSPLGRERYEQYF
cdr3_nt: TGTGCCAGCAGCCCCCTGGGCCGGGAGAGGTACGAGCAGTACTTC

j_call: TRBJ2-7
clone_size: .
v_call: TRBV9
d_call: .
cdr3_aa: CASSVGEQHYEQYF
cdr3_nt: TGTGCCAGCAGCGTAGGAGAGCAGCACTACGAGCAGTACTTC

j_call: TRBJ2-1
clone_size: .
v_call: TRBV9
d_call: TRBD2
cdr3_aa: CASSGPGTSGKSSYNEQFF
cdr3_nt: TGTGCCAGCAGCGGGCCCGGGACTAGCGGGAAGAGCTCCTACAATGAGCAGTTCTTC

j_call: TRBJ1-2
clone_size: .
v_call: TRBV4-3
d_call: .
cdr3_aa: CASSQLTLDYGYTF
cdr3_nt: TGCGCCAGCAGCCAACTAACCCTGGACTATGGCTACACCTTC

j_call: TRBJ1-1
clone_size: .
v_call: TRBV28
d_call: .
cdr3_aa: CASSLLAAEAFF
cdr3_nt: TGTGCCAGCAGTTTACTGGCGGCTGAAGCTTTCTTT

j_call: TRBJ1-5
clone_size: .
v_call: TRBV15
d_call: .
cdr3_aa: CATSRDSNSNQPQHF
cdr3_nt: TGTGCCACCAGCAGAGACAGCAATAGCAATCAGCCCCAGCATTTT

j_call: TRBJ2-7
clone_size: .
v_call: TRBV6-1
d_call: .
cdr3_aa: CASSSPEAYEQYF
cdr3_nt: TGTGCCAGCAGTTCCCCTGAGGCCTACGAGCAGTACTTC

j_call: TRBJ2-7
clone_size: .
v_call: TRBV6-5
d_call: TRBD1
cdr3_aa: CASSYSGTGVYEQYF
cdr3_nt: TGTGCCAGCAGTTACTCGGGGACAGGGGTCTACGAGCAGTACTTC

j_call: TRBJ2-4
clone_size: .
v_call: TRBV10-2
d_call: TRBD1
cdr3_aa: CASSGTGHLDPYF
cdr3_nt: TGCGCCAGCAGTGGGACAGGTCACCTAGATCCGTACTTC

j_call: TRBJ2-7
clone_size: .
v_call: TRBV6-1
d_call: TRBD2
cdr3_aa: CASSDEGLGYEQYF
cdr3_nt: TGTGCCAGCAGTGACGAGGGACTAGGCTACGAGCAGTACTTC

j_call: TRBJ2-2
clone_size: .
v_call: TRBV7-9
d_call: .
cdr3_aa: CASRSMGGTNTGELFF
cdr3_nt: TGTGCCAGCAGGTCTATGGGCGGGACGAACACCGGGGAGCTGTTTTTT

j_call: TRBJ1-1
clone_size: .
v_call: TRBV13
d_call: TRBD1
cdr3_aa: CASSAPGTGGLTEAFF
cdr3_nt: TGTGCCAGCAGCGCCCCCGGGACAGGGGGCTTAACTGAAGCTTTCTTT

j_call: TRBJ1-1
clone_size: .
v_call: TRBV5-1
d_call: TRBD1
cdr3_aa: CASSLLQGADMNTEAFF
cdr3_nt: TGCGCCAGCAGCTTACTGCAGGGGGCGGACATGAACACTGAAGCTTTCTTT